This T cell receptor (beta chain) is drawn from a study of long-term antiretroviral therapy in people with HIV. Study-level points and caveats: Spans of CDR3 length were tighter for HIV repertoires than for controls.

Germline V lookup: CDR1 SNHLY, CDR2 FYNNEI. CDR3 size: 11 residues. V gave up 7 bases and J gave up 7 bases, with 11 bases separating them. Points on this clone: Its antigen is undetermined.

The assay used was immunoSEQ (version v3.0), run at survey level. Measured with immunoSEQ multiplex PCR; TCRdb has only the in-frame clones, and not every one. Of about 36,000 clones detected, 75% to 90% appear once; the ten largest clones hold less than 6%. Post-ART PBMC samples numbered at least two per donor, and pre-ART ones at least one. The source is a man aged 30 to 39 with HIV. The chain links TRBV2 to TRBJ2-7; D may be TRBD1 (5 bases). Sequencing was performed on unsorted PBMCs, taken 3.4 years after starting antiretroviral therapy. For the CDR3, the DNA is TGTGCCAGCAAGGGGTATTGGGAGCAGTACTTC. This gives the protein CASKGYWEQYF. Complete variable domain (other parts from reference TRBV2 and TRBJ2-7): EPEVTQTPSHQVTQMGQEVILRCVPISNHLYFYWYRQILGQKVEFLVSFYNNEISEKSEIFDDQFSVERPDGSNFTLKIRSTKLEDSAMYFCASKGYWEQYFGPGTRLTVT.